This T cell receptor beta chain stems from a study of HIV-infected patients and healthy controls. Study outcomes and limitations: HIV+ repertoires were severely depleted of MAIT alpha-chain CDR3s, unlike healthy controls.

The repertoire came from unfractionated whole blood and reflected all unsorted peripheral T cells. Relative to its sample, this clonotype is medium-sized. What it recognizes is unknown. Alpha and beta constant-region primers primed reverse transcription of 400 to 500 ng RNA. Using multiplexing indices, alpha and beta chain libraries were generated apart by chain-specific third strand synthesis. A 5' RACE adapter with a random hexamer and the SP2 primer site was joined to cDNA. After a brief PCR adding P5, P7 and a second index, about 24 amplification cycles followed. TCRdb re-called the 5' RACE reads through MiXCR, storing one row per CDR3 protein. Of 5,500 to 7,500 distinct CDR3 sequences in the sample, approximately 24% were seen once. Trimming pared 7 bases from V and 2 bases from J, leaving 21 bases between. The germline CDR1 and CDR2 sequences are MNHEY and SVGEGT. This CDR3 is 17 amino acids long.

This clonotype was sampled from an adult with HIV infection. The sample was blood, taken before antiretroviral therapy. The rearrangement joins TRBV6-2 or TRBV6-3 to TRBJ2-4; D tentatively fits TRBD1 or TRBD2 (6 bases each). In DNA, the CDR3 is TGTGCCAGCACCCGTACAGGGATGGGAGGAACCAAAAACATTCAGTACTTC. Protein sequence: CASTRTGMGGTKNIQYF.